These T cell receptor beta chains were read from a single sample in a study of blood T cell repertoires in COVID-19. Clones were sequenced by immunoSEQ multiplex PCR, and TCRdb holds only the in-frame ones, with some missing. The sample lists more than 60,000 clones, around 87% occurring once. Sequencing was performed on peripheral blood. These TCRs come from a man aged 50 to 60 with acute or convalescent COVID-19. Both conserved end residues are part of each CDR3. The D gene is left open where the match is weak. Not all rows give a size; the values are once, few, many and, for expanded clones, a class.

j_call d_call v_call cdr3_length clone_size cdr3_aa cdr3_nt
TRBJ2-1 TRBD2 TRBV7-9 19 NA CASSFRNSLASYSYNEQFF TGTGCCAGCAGCTTCCGTAATTCACTAGCGTCATACTCCTACAATGAGCAGTTCTTC
TRBJ2-1 TRBD2 TRBV4-1 16 NA CASSPTSGRGLVEQFF TGCGCCAGCAGCCCCACTAGCGGGAGGGGGTTGGTTGAGCAGTTCTTC
TRBJ2-3 NA TRBV27 17 NA CASSDKATGYGTDTQYF TGTGCCAGCAGTGACAAGGCCACAGGGTACGGCACAGATACGCAGTATTTT
TRBJ2-7 TRBD2 TRBV6-2/TRBV6-3 15 few CASSDTSGLTYEQYF TGTGCCAGCAGCGACACTAGCGGACTCACCTACGAGCAGTACTTC
TRBJ2-7 TRBD1 TRBV15 18 once CATSEDGYLSGTDYEQYF TGTGCCACCAGCGAAGACGGCTACTTATCCGGGACAGACTACGAGCAGTACTTC
TRBJ2-1 NA TRBV10-1 16 NA CASSESTLREWNEQFF TGCGCCAGCAGTGAGTCGACTCTTCGGGAGTGGAATGAGCAGTTCTTC
TRBJ2-5 NA TRBV27 15 NA CASRKGNSLRETQYF TGTGCCAGCAGAAAAGGTAACAGTCTGAGAGAGACCCAGTACTTC
TRBJ1-4 NA TRBV19 14 NA CASSPTSTNEKLFF TGTGCCAGTAGCCCGACATCAACTAATGAAAAACTGTTTTTT
TRBJ2-3 NA TRBV5-6 15 NA CASSLRLLGADTQYF TGTGCCAGCAGCTTACGGTTATTGGGCGCCGATACGCAGTATTTT
TRBJ2-1 NA TRBV12-3/TRBV12-4 13 NA CASSNSNYNEQFF TGTGCCAGCAGTAACAGTAATTACAATGAGCAGTTCTTC
TRBJ2-3 TRBD2 TRBV7-2 15 NA CASSLEAGGGDTQYF TGTGCCAGCAGCTTAGAAGCGGGAGGGGGAGATACGCAGTATTTT
TRBJ2-1 TRBD2 TRBV14 18 NA CASSQEVGGGGTNNEQFF TGTGCCAGCAGCCAAGAGGTTGGTGGCGGGGGGACTAACAATGAGCAGTTCTTC
TRBJ2-3 TRBD1 TRBV7-2 15 NA CASSSQTGGTDTQYF TGTGCCAGCAGCTCGCAGACAGGGGGCACAGATACGCAGTATTTT
TRBJ1-5 NA TRBV7-8 19 NA CASSLLKVSSTANNQPQHF TGTGCCAGCAGCTTACTTAAGGTGTCTTCGACAGCAAACAATCAGCCCCAGCATTTT
TRBJ2-7 NA TRBV7-8 14 NA CASSPPTRVHEQYF TGTGCCAGCAGCCCGCCGACTAGGGTCCACGAGCAGTACTTC